These T cell receptor beta chains were read from a single sample in a study of cytomegalovirus exposure and HLA in healthy donors. Only in-frame clones appear in the TCRdb table, and some are missing; sequencing was by immunoSEQ multiplex PCR. The sample lists some 140,000 clones, 70% to 80% occurring once. The sample taken for sequencing was PBMCs. The receptors stem from a young man in good health and CMV-seropositive. CDR3s leave out the opening cysteine and the closing phenylalanine or tryptophan. The D gene is left open where the match is weak. Rows may omit the clone size; those that give it use once, few, many or a size class.

CDR3 protein: ASSLARGGAF; D gene: NA; V gene: TRBV28; J gene: TRBJ1-1; clone size: NA
CDR3 protein: ASSLDEADGDTGELF; D gene: NA; V gene: TRBV5-5; J gene: TRBJ2-2; clone size: NA
CDR3 protein: ASSPGLAAYNEQF; D gene: TRBD2; V gene: TRBV5-6; J gene: TRBJ2-1; clone size: NA
CDR3 protein: ASSAYNEQF; D gene: NA; V gene: TRBV2; J gene: TRBJ2-1; clone size: NA
CDR3 protein: ASSFPGTSGRETQY; D gene: TRBD2; V gene: TRBV5-6; J gene: TRBJ2-5; clone size: NA
CDR3 protein: ASSPLAGDNYEQY; D gene: TRBD2; V gene: TRBV27; J gene: TRBJ2-7; clone size: NA
CDR3 protein: ASSISQGADITEAF; D gene: TRBD1; V gene: TRBV19; J gene: TRBJ1-1; clone size: NA
CDR3 protein: ASSYGTGECEAF; D gene: TRBD1; V gene: TRBV5-1; J gene: TRBJ1-1; clone size: NA
CDR3 protein: ASSLVPRLQY; D gene: NA; V gene: TRBV7-9; J gene: TRBJ2-7; clone size: NA
CDR3 protein: ASSQDPRGIFDEQY; D gene: TRBD1; V gene: TRBV4-1; J gene: TRBJ2-7; clone size: NA
CDR3 protein: ASRGGPYGYT; D gene: NA; V gene: TRBV5-1; J gene: TRBJ1-2; clone size: few
CDR3 protein: ASSFEQGDDYGYT; D gene: TRBD1; V gene: TRBV28; J gene: TRBJ1-2; clone size: NA
CDR3 protein: ASSPHPGGPYEQY; D gene: TRBD2; V gene: TRBV11-1; J gene: TRBJ2-7; clone size: NA
CDR3 protein: ASSSLTGGYEQY; D gene: TRBD1; V gene: TRBV28; J gene: NA; clone size: NA
CDR3 protein: ASSLATAYTMNTEAF; D gene: NA; V gene: TRBV11-2; J gene: TRBJ1-1; clone size: NA
CDR3 protein: ASSGQGLGYGYT; D gene: TRBD1; V gene: TRBV6-5; J gene: TRBJ1-2; clone size: NA
CDR3 protein: ASRASDEQY; D gene: NA; V gene: TRBV6-5; J gene: TRBJ2-7; clone size: NA
CDR3 protein: ASSTGEETQY; D gene: NA; V gene: TRBV19; J gene: TRBJ2-5; clone size: once
CDR3 protein: ASSPPDSQSVN; D gene: NA; V gene: TRBV5-1; J gene: TRBJ2-3; clone size: NA
CDR3 protein: ASSDGSNSHQPQH; D gene: NA; V gene: TRBV2; J gene: TRBJ1-5; clone size: NA
CDR3 protein: ASSWSHTEAF; D gene: NA; V gene: TRBV7-9; J gene: TRBJ1-1; clone size: NA
CDR3 protein: ASSVGGGSVRTEAF; D gene: NA; V gene: TRBV9; J gene: TRBJ1-1; clone size: NA
CDR3 protein: AISNQASGYYEQY; D gene: TRBD2; V gene: TRBV27; J gene: TRBJ2-7; clone size: few
CDR3 protein: ASSLQTGAGQPQH; D gene: TRBD1; V gene: TRBV27; J gene: TRBJ1-5; clone size: once
CDR3 protein: ASSVSGRETQY; D gene: NA; V gene: TRBV6-1; J gene: TRBJ2-5; clone size: NA
CDR3 protein: ASSGQGAYTETQY; D gene: TRBD1; V gene: TRBV25-1; J gene: TRBJ2-5; clone size: NA
CDR3 protein: AISENINQPQH; D gene: NA; V gene: TRBV10-3; J gene: TRBJ1-5; clone size: NA
CDR3 protein: AWRPKAGGRNEQF; D gene: TRBD2; V gene: TRBV30; J gene: TRBJ2-1; clone size: NA
CDR3 protein: ASSLGGQGASNEKLF; D gene: TRBD1; V gene: TRBV5-1; J gene: TRBJ1-4; clone size: many
CDR3 protein: ASSLGLAGSYEQY; D gene: TRBD2; V gene: TRBV5-1; J gene: TRBJ2-7; clone size: NA